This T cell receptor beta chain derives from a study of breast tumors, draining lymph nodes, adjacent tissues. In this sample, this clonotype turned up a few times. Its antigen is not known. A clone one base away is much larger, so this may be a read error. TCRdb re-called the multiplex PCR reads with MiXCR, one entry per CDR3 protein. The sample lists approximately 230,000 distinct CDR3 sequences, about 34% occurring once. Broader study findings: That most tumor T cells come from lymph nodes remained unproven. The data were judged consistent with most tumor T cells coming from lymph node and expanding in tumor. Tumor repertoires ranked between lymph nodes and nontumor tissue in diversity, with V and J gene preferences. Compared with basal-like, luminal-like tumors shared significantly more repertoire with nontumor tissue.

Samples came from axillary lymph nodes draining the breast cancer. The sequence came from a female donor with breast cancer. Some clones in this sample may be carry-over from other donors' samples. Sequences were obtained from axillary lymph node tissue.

The CDR3 is CASSPLRDRGYEQYF. The DNA of the CDR3 is TGTGCCAGTAGCCCCCTCCGGGACAGGGGGTACGAGCAGTACTTC. The V and J genes are TRBV19 and TRBJ2-7; the match to TRBD1 covers 11 bases. The CDR3 covers 15 residues. Trimming cost V 6 bases and J 4 bases; bases outside gene matches: 8. Per the germline V gene, CDR1 is LNHDA and CDR2 is SQIVND (reference sequence). Variable domain in full (rest from reference TRBV19 and TRBJ2-7): DGGITQSPKYLFRKEGQNVTLSCEQNLNHDAMYWYRQDPGQGLRLIYYSQIVNDFQKGDIAEGYSVSREKKESFPLTVTSAQKNPTAFYLCASSPLRDRGYEQYFGPGTRLTVT.